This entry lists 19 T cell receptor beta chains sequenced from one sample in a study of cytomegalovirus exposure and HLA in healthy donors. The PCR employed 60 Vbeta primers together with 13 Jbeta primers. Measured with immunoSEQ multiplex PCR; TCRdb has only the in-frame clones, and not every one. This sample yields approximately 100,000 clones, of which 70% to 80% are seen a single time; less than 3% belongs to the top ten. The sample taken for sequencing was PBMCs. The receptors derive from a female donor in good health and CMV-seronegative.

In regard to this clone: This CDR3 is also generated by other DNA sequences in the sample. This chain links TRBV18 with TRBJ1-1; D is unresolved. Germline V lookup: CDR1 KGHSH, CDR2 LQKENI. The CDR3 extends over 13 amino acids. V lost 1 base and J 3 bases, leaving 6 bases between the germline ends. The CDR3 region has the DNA TGTGCCAGCTCACCACAAACAGACACTGAAGCTTTCTTT. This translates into CASSPQTDTEAFF.

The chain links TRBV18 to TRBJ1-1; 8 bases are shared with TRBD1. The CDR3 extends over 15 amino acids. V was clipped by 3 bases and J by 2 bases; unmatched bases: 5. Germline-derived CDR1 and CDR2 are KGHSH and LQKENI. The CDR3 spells CASSPSGQGNTEAFF. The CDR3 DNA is TGTGCCAGCTCACCCTCCGGACAGGGTAACACTGAAGCTTTCTTT.

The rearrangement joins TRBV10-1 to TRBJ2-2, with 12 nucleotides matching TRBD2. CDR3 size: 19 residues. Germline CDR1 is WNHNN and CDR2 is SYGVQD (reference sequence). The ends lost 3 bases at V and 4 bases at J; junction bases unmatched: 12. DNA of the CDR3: TGCGCCAGCAGTGATCCTAGCGGGGGGGAACTGATGGGCACCGGGGAGCTGTTTTTT. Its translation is CASSDPSGGELMGTGELFF.

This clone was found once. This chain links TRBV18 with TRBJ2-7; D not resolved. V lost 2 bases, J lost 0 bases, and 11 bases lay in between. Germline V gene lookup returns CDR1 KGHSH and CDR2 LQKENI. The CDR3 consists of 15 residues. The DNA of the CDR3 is TGTGCCAGCTCACCAGGGTTTGGAGCCTCCTACGAGCAGTACTTC. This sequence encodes CASSPGFGASYEQYF.

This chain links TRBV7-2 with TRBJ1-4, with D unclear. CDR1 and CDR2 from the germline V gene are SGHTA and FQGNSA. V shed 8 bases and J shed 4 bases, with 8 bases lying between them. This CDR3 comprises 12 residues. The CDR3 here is CASRGRNEKLFF. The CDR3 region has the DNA TGTGCCAGCCGCGGCCGTAATGAAAAACTGTTTTTT. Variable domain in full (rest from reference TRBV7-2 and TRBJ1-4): GAGVSQSPSNKVTEKGKDVELRCDPISGHTALYWYRQSLGQGLEFLIYFQGNSAPDKSGLPSDRFSAERTGGSVSTLTIQRTQQEDSAVYLCASRGRNEKLFFGSGTQLSVL.

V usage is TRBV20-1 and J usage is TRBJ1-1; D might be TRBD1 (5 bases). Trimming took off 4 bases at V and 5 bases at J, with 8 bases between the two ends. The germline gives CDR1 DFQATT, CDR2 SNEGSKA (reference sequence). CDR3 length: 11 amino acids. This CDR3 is CSAKPGTEAFF. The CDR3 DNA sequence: TGCAGTGCTAAGCCAGGGACTGAAGCTTTCTTT.

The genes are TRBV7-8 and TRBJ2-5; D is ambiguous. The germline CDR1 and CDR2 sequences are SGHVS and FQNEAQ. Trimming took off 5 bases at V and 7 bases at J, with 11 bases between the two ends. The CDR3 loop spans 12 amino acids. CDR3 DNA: TGTGCCAGCAGCCAAACCGGTGGGACCCAGTACTTC. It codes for CASSQTGGTQYF. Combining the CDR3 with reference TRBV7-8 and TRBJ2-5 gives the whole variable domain GAGVSQSPRYKVAKRGQDVALRCDPISGHVSLFWYQQALGQGPEFLTYFQNEAQLDKSGLPSDRFFAERPEGSVSTLKIQRTQQEDSAVYLCASSQTGGTQYFGPGTRLLVL.

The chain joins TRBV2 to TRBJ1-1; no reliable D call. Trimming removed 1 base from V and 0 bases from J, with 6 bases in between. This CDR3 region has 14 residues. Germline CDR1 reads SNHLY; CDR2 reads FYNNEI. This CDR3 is CASSEGGMNTEAFF. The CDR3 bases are TGTGCCAGCAGTGAAGGAGGGATGAACACTGAAGCTTTCTTT.

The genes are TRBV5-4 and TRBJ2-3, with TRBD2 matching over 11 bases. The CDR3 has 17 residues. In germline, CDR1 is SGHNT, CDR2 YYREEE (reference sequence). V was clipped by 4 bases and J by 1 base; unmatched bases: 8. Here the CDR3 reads CASSVRLLAGGTDTQYF. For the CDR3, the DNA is TGTGCCAGCAGCGTTCGCCTACTAGCGGGGGGCACAGATACGCAGTATTTT.

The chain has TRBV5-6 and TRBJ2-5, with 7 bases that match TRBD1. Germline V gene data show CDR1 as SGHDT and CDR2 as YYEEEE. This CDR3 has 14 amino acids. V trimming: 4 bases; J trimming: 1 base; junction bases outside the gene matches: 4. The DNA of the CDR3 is TGTGCCAGCAGCAGGGGACAGACCCAAGAGACCCAGTACTTC. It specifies CASSRGQTQETQYF.

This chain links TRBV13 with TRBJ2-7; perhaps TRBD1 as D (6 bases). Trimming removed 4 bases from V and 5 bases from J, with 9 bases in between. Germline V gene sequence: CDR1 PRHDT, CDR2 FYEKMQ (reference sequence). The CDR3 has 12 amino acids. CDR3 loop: CASSSEGDEQYF. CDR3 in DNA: TGTGCCAGCAGCTCCGAGGGGGACGAGCAGTACTTC. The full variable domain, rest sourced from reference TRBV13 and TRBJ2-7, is AAGVIQSPRHLIKEKRETATLKCYPIPRHDTVYWYQQGPGQDPQFLISFYEKMQSDKGSIPDRFSAQQFSDYHSELNMSSLELGDSALYFCASSSEGDEQYFGPGTRLTVT.

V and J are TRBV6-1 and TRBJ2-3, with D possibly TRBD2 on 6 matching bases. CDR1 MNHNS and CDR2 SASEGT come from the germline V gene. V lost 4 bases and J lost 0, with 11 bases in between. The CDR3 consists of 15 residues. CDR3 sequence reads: CASSGAGSSTDTQYF. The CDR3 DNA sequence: TGTGCCAGCAGTGGCGCGGGGTCTAGCACAGATACGCAGTATTTT.

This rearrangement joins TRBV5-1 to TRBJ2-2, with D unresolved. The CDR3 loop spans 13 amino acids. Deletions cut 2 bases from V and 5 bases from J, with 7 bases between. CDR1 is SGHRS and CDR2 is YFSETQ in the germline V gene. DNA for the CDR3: TGCGCCAGCAGCTTAGCCGGTACCGGGGAGCTGTTTTTT. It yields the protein CASSLAGTGELFF.

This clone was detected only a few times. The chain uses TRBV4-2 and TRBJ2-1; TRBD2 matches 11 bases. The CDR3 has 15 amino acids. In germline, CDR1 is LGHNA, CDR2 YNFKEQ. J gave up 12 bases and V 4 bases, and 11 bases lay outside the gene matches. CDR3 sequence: CASSLLAGAQTWQFF. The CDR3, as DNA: TGTGCCAGCAGCCTACTAGCGGGGGCCCAGACATGGCAGTTCTTC.

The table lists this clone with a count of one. CDR3 protein: CASSIMAGQSWAGELFF. The CDR3 DNA sequence: TGTGCCAGTAGTATAATGGCGGGACAGTCTTGGGCCGGGGAGCTGTTTTTT. The chain couples TRBV19 to TRBJ2-2; tentative D call: TRBD1 (7 bases). This CDR3 has 17 residues. V gave up 2 bases and J gave up 6 bases, with 19 bases separating them. The V gene's germline CDR1 is LNHDA and CDR2 SQIVND (reference sequence).

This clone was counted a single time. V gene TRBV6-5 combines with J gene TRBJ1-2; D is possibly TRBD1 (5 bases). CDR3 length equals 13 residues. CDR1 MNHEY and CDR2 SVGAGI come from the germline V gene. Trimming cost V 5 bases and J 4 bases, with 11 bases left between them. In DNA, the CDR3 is TGTGCCAGCAGTCCCCCGGGGGTCTATGGCTACACCTTC. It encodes CASSPPGVYGYTF.

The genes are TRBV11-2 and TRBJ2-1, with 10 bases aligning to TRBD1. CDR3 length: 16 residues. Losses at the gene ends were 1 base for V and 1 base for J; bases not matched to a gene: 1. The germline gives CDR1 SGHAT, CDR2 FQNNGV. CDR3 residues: CASSLGTGGSYNEQFF. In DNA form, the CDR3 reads TGTGCCAGCAGCTTAGGGACAGGGGGGTCCTACAATGAGCAGTTCTTC.

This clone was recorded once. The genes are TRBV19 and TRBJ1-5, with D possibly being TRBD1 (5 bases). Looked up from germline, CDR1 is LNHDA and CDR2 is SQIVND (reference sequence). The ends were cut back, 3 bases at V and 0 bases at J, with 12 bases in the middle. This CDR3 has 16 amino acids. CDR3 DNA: TGTGCCAGTAGTATGGGGCAAGGCCATAGCAATCAGCCCCAGCATTTT. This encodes CASSMGQGHSNQPQHF.

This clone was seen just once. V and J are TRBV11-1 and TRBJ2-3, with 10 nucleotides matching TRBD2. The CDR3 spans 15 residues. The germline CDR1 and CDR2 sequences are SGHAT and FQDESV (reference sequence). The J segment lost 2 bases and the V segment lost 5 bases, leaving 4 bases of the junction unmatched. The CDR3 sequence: CASSQLAGNTDTQYF. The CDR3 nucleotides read TGTGCCAGCAGCCAACTAGCGGGGAACACAGATACGCAGTATTTT.